This passage covers 26 T cell receptor beta chains from one sample sequenced in a study of Graves' ophthalmopathy and Graves' hyperthyroidism. The TCR beta CDR3 regions underwent amplification from RNA transcripts. The library came from an HTBI-primed first-round RT-PCR and a second-round multiplex PCR. Each CDR3 protein is one row after TCRdb ran MiXCR on the multiplex PCR reads. The profile covers some 350,000 distinct CDR3 sequences, with about 18% appearing a single time and roughly 2.3% taken by the ten largest. Sequencing was performed on peripheral blood. The receptor source for this set is an adult woman with stable Graves' hyperthyroidism.

This clonotype came up many times. This sequence joins TRBV6-2 or TRBV6-3 and TRBJ2-4; no reliable D call. Per germline, CDR1 MNHEY and CDR2 SVGEGT. The CDR3 runs 12 residues. Deletions cut 2 bases from V and 12 bases from J, with 11 bases between. The CDR3 bases are TGTGCCAGCAGTTACCCCGACTGGAATCAGTACTTC. Amino acids: CASSYPDWNQYF.

Ten or more counts support this clonotype. The chain employs TRBV3-1 and TRBJ2-5, with D possibly matching TRBD2 (5 bases). The V gene lost 0 bases and the J gene lost 5 bases, with 10 bases spanning the gap. The germline gives CDR1 LGHDT, CDR2 YNNKEL (reference sequence). This CDR3 contains 14 residues. The CDR3 is CASSQESREETQYF. The CDR3, as DNA: TGTGCCAGCAGCCAAGAGTCAAGGGAGGAGACCCAGTACTTC.

There are many counts of this clonotype. The CDR3 DNA follows: TGTGCCATCAGTGAGTTCCAGACAGGGACCGGCTACACCTTC. Its translation is CAISEFQTGTGYTF. V gene TRBV10-3 combines with J gene TRBJ1-2; 7 nucleotides align to TRBD1. Germline CDR1 reads ENHRY; CDR2 reads SYGVKD. CDR3 length equals 14 residues. Trimming took 1 base from V and 8 from J; bases not matched to a gene: 7.

The sample holds many counts of this clonotype. The chain joins TRBV20-1 to TRBJ1-5, with D uncertain. V lost 5 bases and J 1 base, leaving 9 bases between the germline ends. The germline V gene encodes CDR1 DFQATT and CDR2 SNEGSKA (reference sequence). This CDR3 has 13 amino acids. As DNA, the CDR3 is TGCAGTGCTTCGAGAGGGAGCAATCAGCCCCAGCATTTT. Protein product: CSASRGSNQPQHF.

J is TRBJ2-2 and V is TRBV6-5; D not certain. The V gene's germline CDR1 is MNHEY and CDR2 SVGAGI. Trimming removed 8 bases at V and 3 bases at J, with 4 bases between. The CDR3 runs to 11 residues. CDR3: CASYYTGELFF. The CDR3 DNA reads as TGTGCCAGCTATTACACCGGGGAGCTGTTTTTT.

This clonotype was detected many times. This chain links TRBV10-3 with TRBJ2-7; D perhaps matches TRBD1 (7 bases). This CDR3 contains 18 residues. Looked up from germline, CDR1 is ENHRY and CDR2 is SYGVKD. The V and J ends lost 2 bases and 3 bases respectively, with 23 bases between them. Written as DNA, the CDR3 is TGTGCCATCAGTGAGACAGGGGACTCCACGTGGACTGGCTACGAGCAGTACTTC. This gives the protein CAISETGDSTWTGYEQYF.

This clonotype came up many times. The J gene is TRBJ1-1, the V gene TRBV5-6; 9 bases line up with TRBD1. Germline V gene data show CDR1 as SGHDT and CDR2 as YYEEEE. This CDR3 has 15 residues. V trimming: 5 bases; J trimming: 5 bases; junction bases outside the gene matches: 10. CDR3 sequence: CASSLGQGRVTEAFF. CDR3 sequence (DNA): TGTGCCAGCAGTTTAGGACAGGGGCGGGTGACTGAAGCTTTCTTT.

A word on this clonotype: This may be a read error, as it is one base from a much larger clone. Lacking the conserved final phenylalanine or tryptophan, this CDR3 likely reflects a read error. The chain links TRBV30 to TRBJ1-3; a possible D gene is TRBD1 (6 bases). This CDR3 has 13 residues. The germline V and J ends were trimmed by 4 bases and 6 bases, with 13 bases remaining between them. Germline-derived CDR1 and CDR2 are GTSNPN and SVGIG (reference sequence). The CDR3 DNA sequence: TGTGCCTGGAACGAGGGACAAACAAACACCATATATTTG. This gives the protein CAWNEGQTNTIYL.

The sample holds many counts of this clonotype. The rearrangement links TRBV6-1 to TRBJ1-1, with D hard to call. Trimming cost V 6 bases and J 4 bases, with 15 bases left between them. Per the germline V gene, CDR1 is MNHNS and CDR2 is SASEGT. This CDR3 contains 14 residues. In DNA, the CDR3 is TGTGCCAGCAGGCCTCCTGGTGCGGCCACTGAAGCTTTCTTT. Translated: CASRPPGAATEAFF.

This clonotype was seen repeatedly, ten times or more. The chain couples TRBV6-2 or TRBV6-3 to TRBJ1-1; D perhaps matches TRBD1 (5 bases). V was cut by 1 base and J by 1 base, with 10 bases left in between. Germline CDR1 MNHEY, CDR2 SVGEGT. The CDR3 length is 15 residues. The chain's CDR3 is CASSYWRGRNTEAFF. The CDR3 DNA is TGTGCCAGCAGTTACTGGAGGGGCCGGAACACTGAAGCTTTCTTT.

This clonotype was seen at least ten times. V and J are TRBV18 and TRBJ2-5; D unclear. From germline, CDR1 is KGHSH and CDR2 LQKENI. V was pared by 8 bases and J by 2 bases, with 12 bases between. The CDR3 runs to 13 residues. CDR3 bases: TGTGCCAGCAGTCCCGGATCACAAGAGACCCAGTACTTC. Translation gives CASSPGSQETQYF.

In this sample, this clonotype turned up once. V and J are TRBV6-5 and TRBJ1-5, with a tentative D call TRBD1 (6 bases). Trimming cost V 3 bases and J 6 bases, with 12 bases left between them. The CDR3 spans 14 residues. CDR1 is MNHEY and CDR2 is SVGAGI in the germline V gene. CDR3 in amino acids: CASSYQGNGQPQHF. In DNA, the CDR3 is TGTGCCAGCAGTTATCAGGGGAACGGTCAGCCCCAGCATTTT.

This clonotype was observed at least ten times. Its ends do not fully match the called genes, so a read error is possible. The chain joins TRBV4-1 to TRBJ2-4, with TRBD2 matching 11 bases. CDR1 MGHRA and CDR2 YSYEKL come from the germline V gene. The CDR3 extends over 20 amino acids. The CDR3 DNA reads as TGCGCCAGCAGCCAAGGCTTGAGGACTAGCGGGTCCGTCAATGGTAACATTAAGTACTTC. Amino acids: CASSQGLRTSGSVNGNIKYF.

This clonotype came up many times. The rearrangement uses TRBV30 and TRBJ2-5; D possibly uses TRBD1 or TRBD2 (5 bases each). Trimming shortened V by 4 bases and J by 3 bases, and 12 bases separated the two germline ends. The germline CDR1 and CDR2 sequences are GTSNPN and SVGIG (reference sequence). CDR3 size: 13 residues. The CDR3 spells CAWIGRGEETQYF. CDR3 in DNA: TGTGCCTGGATTGGAAGAGGGGAAGAGACCCAGTACTTC.

This clonotype appeared many times. The chain carries TRBV30 and TRBJ1-2; no definite D call. Germline CDR1 and CDR2: GTSNPN and SVGIG (reference sequence). CDR3 length: 11 residues. V dropped 2 bases and J dropped 2 bases, with 3 bases sitting between them. The CDR3 DNA sequence: TGTGCCTGGAGTAAGAACTATGGCTACACCTTC. Its translation is CAWSKNYGYTF.

The chain couples TRBV11-2 to TRBJ2-1, with D possibly being TRBD1 (7 bases). The ends were cut back, 0 bases at V and 5 bases at J, with 20 bases in the middle. Germline V lookup: CDR1 SGHAT, CDR2 FQNNGV. This CDR3 is built from 18 residues. The CDR3 loop is CASSLEWRAGGENNEQFF. The CDR3 bases are TGTGCCAGCAGCTTAGAGTGGAGGGCAGGGGGAGAAAACAATGAGCAGTTCTTC.

This clonotype was counted many times. This chain connects TRBV20-1 to TRBJ2-7; possible D gene TRBD2, 6 bases. The germline CDR1 and CDR2 sequences are DFQATT and SNEGSKA (reference sequence). The CDR3 covers 15 residues. V was clipped by 5 bases and J by 2 bases, with 19 bases between them. DNA of the CDR3: TGCAGTGCTCGAAAATCAGGGAGGACCGCCTACGAGCAGTACTTC. It is translated as CSARKSGRTAYEQYF.

This clonotype has at least ten counts. This rearrangement joins TRBV20-1 to TRBJ2-7, with a tentative D call TRBD1 (7 bases). This CDR3 contains 14 residues. V lost 4 bases and J 7 bases, leaving 20 bases between the germline ends. Germline V gene lookup returns CDR1 DFQATT and CDR2 SNEGSKA (reference sequence). CDR3 sequence (DNA): TGCAGTGCTAATGGGGAGGTGACAGGGAATGAGCAGTACTTC. Translated, it gives CSANGEVTGNEQYF.

This clonotype was counted many times. The chain links TRBV7-9 to TRBJ1-2; 10 nucleotides line up with TRBD1. The CDR3 runs 14 residues. Trimming at V came to 3 bases and at J to 6 bases, leaving 4 bases not matched to a gene. Germline V gene lookup returns CDR1 SEHNR and CDR2 FQNEAQ (reference sequence). The CDR3 DNA is TGTGCCAGCAGCTTCGTGGGACAGGGGAATGGCTACACCTTC. Translated, it gives CASSFVGQGNGYTF. The complete variable domain, with remaining parts taken from reference TRBV7-9 and TRBJ1-2, reads DTGVSQNPRHKITKRGQNVTFRCDPISEHNRLYWYRQTLGQGPEFLTYFQNEAQLEKSRLLSDRFSAERPKGSFSTLEIQRTEQGDSAMYLCASSFVGQGNGYTFGSGTRLTVV.

This clonotype was observed at least ten times. The V gene is TRBV28, the J gene TRBJ2-7, with 13 positions matching TRBD2. The V segment lost 6 bases and the J segment 2 bases; nucleotides outside the gene matches: 1. Germline V gives CDR1 MDHEN, CDR2 SYDVKM. The CDR3 covers 14 residues. CDR3 nucleotides: TGTGCCAGCAGAGGACTAGCGGGGGCCTACGAGCAGTACTTC. Translated, it gives CASRGLAGAYEQYF.

The chain joins TRBV6-1 to TRBJ1-2; D may be TRBD1 (6 bases). Per the germline V gene, CDR1 is MNHNS and CDR2 is SASEGT. V shed 6 bases and J shed 7 bases, with 9 bases lying between them. The CDR3 totals 11 residues. The CDR3, as DNA: TGTGCCAGCAGGGGAGGGGGTGGCTACACCTTC. It translates to CASRGGGGYTF.

This chain uses TRBV6-1 with TRBJ1-1, with TRBD1 matching 9 bases. CDR1 is MNHNS and CDR2 is SASEGT in the germline V gene. Trimming removed 5 bases from V and 1 base from J; junction bases left unmatched: 8. The length of the CDR3 is 16 residues. In DNA, the CDR3 is TGTGCCAGCAGTCCTGACAGGGGGGCCTCGAACACTGAAGCTTTCTTT. It translates to CASSPDRGASNTEAFF.

V and J are TRBV7-8 and TRBJ2-7; 9 bases align to TRBD2. The CDR3 covers 16 residues. The germline gives CDR1 SGHVS, CDR2 FQNEAQ. V shed 5 bases, J shed 3 bases, and the junction held 11 bases outside the gene matches. For the CDR3, the DNA is TGTGCCAGCAGCGCAGGACTAGCGAGTTCCTTCTACGAGCAGTACTTC. This sequence encodes CASSAGLASSFYEQYF.

This clonotype was seen repeatedly, ten times or more. The V call is TRBV6-5, the J call TRBJ2-2; maybe TRBD2 (6 bases). V lost 4 bases and J lost 9, with 15 bases in between. Germline CDR1 and CDR2: MNHEY and SVGAGI. This CDR3 has 14 residues. The CDR3 region has the DNA TGTGCCAGCAGTTCGGCCGGGGGACTGCGGGAGCTGTTTTTT. As protein: CASSSAGGLRELFF.

Only a few counts were recorded for this clonotype. The DNA of the CDR3 is TGTGCCAGCAGTTACTTTCGCAATCAGCCCCAGCATTTT. Translated, it gives CASSYFRNQPQHF. V is TRBV6-5 and J is TRBJ1-5; D gene uncertain. CDR3 length: 13 residues. Per germline, CDR1 MNHEY and CDR2 SVGAGI. V was trimmed by 1 base and J by 2 bases, leaving 3 bases between them.

This clonotype was counted ten times or more. The V call is TRBV4-3, the J call TRBJ2-6; 9 nucleotides agree with TRBD1. The germline V gene encodes CDR1 LGHNA and CDR2 YSLEER. V lost 3 bases and J lost 0; bases outside the gene matches: 6. CDR3 length: 18 residues. CDR3: CASSHERDRASGANVLTF. Here the CDR3 DNA reads TGCGCCAGCAGCCACGAAAGGGACAGGGCCTCTGGGGCCAACGTCCTGACTTTC.